This paragraph reports one T cell receptor (beta chain). This clonotype was seen ten or more times. Its antigen has not been determined. No much larger clonotype is one base removed from it; base qualities were not supplied. The treatment or condition label, as the study defines it: live attenuated yellow fever vaccine strain. At every blood-draw timepoint, two biological replicates of bulk PBMCs were collected. PBMCs were isolated from peripheral blood using a standard Ficoll-Paque protocol. TriZol was used to extract RNA from bulk PBMCs, CD4 and CD8 fractions, and dextramer-positive and dextramer-negative fractions. Sequencing took place on an Illumina NovaSeq 6000. TCR cDNA was made using 5'RACE template switching, a step that added a universal primer site and unique molecular identifiers. Priming of cDNA synthesis was performed from both the TCR alpha and TCR beta constant segments. Libraries were amplified in two PCR steps, with sample barcodes and sequencing adapters added in the second step. Sequencing of libraries was done on Illumina HiSeq 2500 (2x100 bp) or NovaSeq (2x150 bp). In the source study's methods: MIGEC was used to demultiplex reads and collapse the reads into UMI consensus sequences, and MiXCR was used for V(D)J alignment. Vaccine-responding clonotypes were identified with edgeR using replicate PBMC samples, with FDR below 0.01 and a log2 fold change above 5 up to day 15 being required. Each bulk clonotype received a CD4 or CD8 identity based on whether the sequenced CD4 or CD8 repertoire contained that clonotype at higher abundance. TCRdb applied fastp at Q25 and MiXCR to the public reads, then kept only in-frame beta chains. Rows matching on CDR3 protein sequence are summarized as one entry with the most common DNA and genes. These V and J calls originate from TCRdb's pipeline instead of the authors' own analysis. The sample profile shows some 320,000 distinct CDR3 sequences; over 3.5% of them were found once. The ten biggest clones cover 15% to 20% of the sample.

The sample originates from a study of T cells after yellow fever vaccination (dated by TCRdb to the late 2010s). About the investigation overall: Libraries from fractions with low cell numbers were prepared with the SMART-Seq v4 Ultra Low Input RNA kit. Two healthy male donors made up the cohort, one aged 18 to 29 years and the other aged 30 to 40 years. To track T-cell clones before and after primary and booster YFV17D yellow fever vaccination, bulk TCR alpha and beta repertoires were sequenced longitudinally. Bulk PBMC replicates and cell subsets were isolated from blood drawn at multiple timepoints before and after both primary and secondary immunization. Study-wide conclusions, independent of this receptor: The secondary T-cell response was weaker than the primary response but faster, peaking on day 5 instead of day 15. Computational filtering was required because FACS-sorted repertoires could contain abundant contaminating clonotypes from the bulk population. Most clones expanded after primary vaccination were re-detected after the booster (96% of CD4 and 88% of CD8), suggesting broad memory maintenance. A small share of clonotypes occurred in both CD4 and CD8 compartments, likely arising from convergent recombination. Only two donors were included in the study, so the extent to which the findings can be generalized is limited.

Spanning cysteine to phenylalanine, the CDR3 consists of 14 amino acids. Here the CDR3 DNA is all that survives: 42 bases in frame from base 1. Relative to germline, V is 2 bases shorter and J is 3 bases shorter, with 9 bases between their ends. The material sequenced was PBMCs, taken 15 days after the yellow fever booster vaccination. The sequence is built from TRBV12-3 or TRBV12-4 and TRBJ2-3; the D segment could be TRBD1, given 5 matching bases. The TCR originated in a man between 18 and 35 years old who received the YFV17D yellow fever vaccine. In nucleotides, the sequence is TGTGCCAGCAGTTTAATGCAGGGAACAGATACGCAGTATTTT. Translated, this is CASSLMQGTDTQYF.